This TCR beta chain was captured in a study of T cell responses to AZD1222 COVID-19 vaccine. Assay: immunoSEQ multiplex PCR; the TCRdb copy retains only in-frame clones and omits some. The sample consists of about 200,000 clones, approximately 95% of them appearing once. With respect to this clone: Its antigen is as yet unknown.

V dropped 0 bases and J dropped 6; count of bases not matched to a gene: 10. Per the germline V gene, CDR1 is LNHDA and CDR2 is SQIVND (reference sequence). The CDR3 runs 17 residues. Second doses that came at about 4 or about 12 weeks were put together. Study-wide findings and caveats: At baseline, seropositivity was found in only six or seven AZD1222 recipients. Vaccine-related CD4 TCRs covered spike, predominating at 160-218 and 743-854.

The clonotype was recovered from an adult who received the AZD1222 COVID-19 vaccine. The chain couples TRBV19 to TRBJ1-1; 10 nucleotides agree with TRBD1. The specimen comprised peripheral blood, sampled 28 days after the second AZD1222 dose. Here the CDR3 DNA reads TGTGCCAGTAGTATAGAAGGAACCGGGACAGGGGTTTCTGAAGCTTTCTTT. It encodes CASSIEGTGTGVSEAFF.